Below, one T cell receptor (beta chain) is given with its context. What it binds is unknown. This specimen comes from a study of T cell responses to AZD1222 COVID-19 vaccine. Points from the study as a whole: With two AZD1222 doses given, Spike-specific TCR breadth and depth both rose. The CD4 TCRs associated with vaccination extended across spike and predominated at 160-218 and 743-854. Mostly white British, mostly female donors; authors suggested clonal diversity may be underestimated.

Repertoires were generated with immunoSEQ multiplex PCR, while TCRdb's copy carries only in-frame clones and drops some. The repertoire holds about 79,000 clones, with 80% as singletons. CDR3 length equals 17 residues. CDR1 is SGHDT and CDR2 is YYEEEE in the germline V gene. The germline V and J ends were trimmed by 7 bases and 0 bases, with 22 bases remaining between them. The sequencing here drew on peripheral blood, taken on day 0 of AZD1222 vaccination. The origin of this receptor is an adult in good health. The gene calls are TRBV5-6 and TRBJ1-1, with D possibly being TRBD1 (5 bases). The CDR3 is CASGSVDSLHLNTEAFF. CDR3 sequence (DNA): TGTGCCAGCGGGTCGGTTGACAGCCTACATTTGAACACTGAAGCTTTCTTT.